Listed here are 2 T cell receptor beta chains from one sample, sequenced in a study of blood T cell repertoires in COVID-19. Profiling relied on immunoSEQ multiplex PCR, and the TCRdb table lists in-frame clones only, not all of them. The repertoire has more than 250,000 clones, 80% to 90% of them found once; the top ten carry about 6.8%. Sequencing was done on a sample of peripheral blood. These receptors all come from a man aged 18 to 30 who had recovered from COVID-19.

The CDR3 reads CASRSQGEGEQYF. The DNA for the CDR3 is TGTGCCAGCAGATCACAGGGGGAGGGCGAGCAGTACTTC. V and J are TRBV27 and TRBJ2-7; the D gene is possibly TRBD1 (8 bases). In germline, CDR1 is MNHEY, CDR2 SMNVEV (reference sequence). V was pared by 6 bases and J by 6 bases, with 15 bases between. The CDR3 contains 13 residues.

The chain uses TRBV3-1 (or the pseudogene TRBV3-2) and TRBJ2-5; 13 positions agree with TRBD2. The CDR3 runs to 17 residues. The V gene end was trimmed by 3 bases and the J gene end by 0 bases; junction bases not matched to a gene: 4. The germline V gene encodes CDR1 LGHDT and CDR2 YNNKEL (reference sequence). CDR3 loop: CASSQGGLAGNQETQYF. The CDR3 DNA sequence: TGTGCCAGCAGCCAGGGGGGACTAGCGGGGAACCAAGAGACCCAGTACTTC.